These 2 T cell receptor beta chains came from one sample sequenced in a study of cytomegalovirus exposure and HLA in healthy donors. Primers: 60 Vbeta forward and 13 Jbeta reverse. Some clones are missing from TCRdb's copy, which holds only in-frame ones; the method was immunoSEQ multiplex PCR. The table has about 120,000 clones, 70% to 80% seen once; the top ten hold about 9.9%. Sequencing input: PBMCs. These receptors were obtained from a woman in her forties or fifties in good health and CMV-seropositive.

This clone has just one count. This chain uses TRBV9 with TRBJ2-3, with no clear D. V was pared by 0 bases and J by 0 bases, with 11 bases between. CDR1 is SGDLS and CDR2 is YYNGEE in the germline V gene. This CDR3 has 16 residues. CDR3: CASSVGVLTSTDTQYF. CDR3 nucleotides: TGTGCCAGCAGCGTAGGGGTCCTGACTAGCACAGATACGCAGTATTTT.

The rearrangement joins TRBV19 to TRBJ2-4; the D is unclear. The germline gives CDR1 LNHDA, CDR2 SQIVND (reference sequence). V lost 3 bases to trimming and J lost 8 bases, with 17 bases between them. This CDR3 is 15 amino acids long. The CDR3 here is CASSMYPTPSDIQYF. The CDR3 DNA is TGTGCCAGTAGTATGTACCCCACGCCGAGTGACATTCAGTACTTC.